Following are 12 T cell receptor beta chains from one sample sequenced in a study of blood T cell repertoires in COVID-19 (dated by TCRdb to the early 2020s). The receptor library was made with the immunoSEQ multiplex PCR assay. Drawn from immuneACCESS, this table holds only the in-frame rearrangements with V and J called that TCRdb kept. Clones are partly lost; checked studies trace under half to an unresolved V gene and leave the rest unexplained. This sample holds some 150,000 clones; roughly 87% were observed only once. The top ten clonotypes cover 3% to 4% of the sample. Sequencing was performed on peripheral blood. These receptors all come from a woman aged 60-75 years who had recovered from COVID-19.

V is TRBV4-3 and J is TRBJ1-2, with D unclear. The V and J ends lost 3 bases and 0 bases respectively, with 8 bases between them. The CDR3 is made up of 14 amino acids. CDR1 and CDR2 (germline): LGHNA, YSLEER. The CDR3 protein is CASSQPDSNYGYTF. CDR3 in DNA: TGCGCCAGCAGCCAGCCCGACTCTAACTATGGCTACACCTTC.

The gene calls are TRBV3-1 (or the pseudogene TRBV3-2) and TRBJ1-6; D perhaps matches TRBD1 (6 bases). Germline V CDR1 and CDR2: LGHDT, YNNKEL (reference sequence). The V end lost 5 bases, the J end lost 8 bases, and 10 bases lay between the germline ends. This CDR3 region has 13 residues. The CDR3 reads CASSLYRDSPLHF. As DNA, the CDR3 is TGTGCCAGCAGCTTGTACAGGGATTCACCCCTCCACTTT.

V usage is TRBV10-2 and J usage is TRBJ2-7; 16 nucleotides match TRBD2. V was pared by 10 bases and J by 2 bases, with 5 bases of the junction left unmatched. CDR1 is WSHSY and CDR2 is SAAADI in the germline V gene. This CDR3 region has 15 residues. The CDR3 DNA sequence: TGCGCCACCCAAGGGACTAGCGGGGGGGCCTACGAGCAGTACTTC. It encodes CATQGTSGGAYEQYF.

V usage is TRBV7-8 and J usage is TRBJ2-4; weak D call: TRBD2 (5 bases). Looked up from germline, CDR1 is SGHVS and CDR2 is FQNEAQ. The CDR3 spans 17 residues. Deletions cut 0 bases from V and 0 bases from J, with 12 bases between. CDR3 nucleotide sequence: TGTGCCAGCAGCTTAGCAGGACTTGTCGTAGCCAAAAACATTCAGTACTTC. Its protein product is CASSLAGLVVAKNIQYF.

The chain carries TRBV10-3 and TRBJ2-7; 8 nucleotides line up with TRBD1. With 4 bases clipped from V and 7 bases from J, the junction kept 12 bases outside the gene matches. Per the germline V gene, CDR1 is ENHRY and CDR2 is SYGVKD. This CDR3 comprises 15 residues. The CDR3 here is CAISASGTGVSEQYF. The CDR3 nucleotides are TGTGCCATCAGTGCCTCCGGGACAGGCGTGAGTGAGCAGTACTTC.

The rearrangement joins TRBV7-8 to TRBJ2-7; TRBD2 might be the D (7 bases). The germline V gene has CDR1 SGHVS and CDR2 FQNEAQ. V lost 4 bases, J lost 2 bases, and 18 bases lay in between. There are 16 residues in the CDR3. The CDR3 sequence is CASSSGKGGSTYEQYF. CDR3 coding DNA: TGTGCCAGCAGCTCAGGCAAGGGGGGGTCCACCTACGAGCAGTACTTC.

The chain combines TRBV24-1 with TRBJ2-3, with D possibly being TRBD2 (6 bases). In germline, CDR1 is KGHDR, CDR2 SFDVKD. V was trimmed by 7 bases and J by 4 bases, leaving 11 bases between them. The CDR3 loop spans 13 amino acids. The CDR3 nucleotides read TGTGCCACCAGCACTGGGGGGTCAGATACGCAGTATTTT. Protein: CATSTGGSDTQYF.

The chain employs TRBV5-5 and TRBJ1-4; D ambiguous. CDR3 length equals 15 residues. Germline V gene data show CDR1 as SGHKS and CDR2 as YYEKEE (reference sequence). With 3 bases removed from V and 0 bases from J, the gap between germline ends came to 9 bases. Written as DNA, the CDR3 is TGTGCCAGCAGCTCAGTACCTGCAACTAATGAAAAACTGTTTTTT. Protein product: CASSSVPATNEKLFF.

J is TRBJ1-5 and V is TRBV10-2, with D possibly matching TRBD1 (6 bases). The length of the CDR3 is 14 residues. Germline V CDR1 and CDR2: WSHSY, SAAADI. V was pared by 3 bases and J by 2 bases, with 8 bases between. The CDR3 loop is CASSDRTGNQPQHF. DNA of the CDR3: TGCGCCAGCAGTGACCGGACAGGCAATCAGCCCCAGCATTTT.

DNA of the CDR3: TGTGCCAGCAGCTTGGCCAGGCGGGGCAATGAAAAACTGTTTTTT. This encodes CASSLARRGNEKLFF. The V gene is TRBV5-6, the J gene TRBJ1-4; D is perhaps TRBD1 (5 bases). Trimming took off 0 bases at V and 5 bases at J, with 11 bases between the two ends. The germline CDR1 and CDR2 sequences are SGHDT and YYEEEE. The CDR3 length is 15 residues.

The rearrangement links TRBV9 to TRBJ2-1, with 10 nucleotides matching TRBD2. V dropped 4 bases and J dropped 9; count of bases not matched to a gene: 10. Per germline, CDR1 SGDLS and CDR2 YYNGEE. This CDR3 comprises 15 residues. The CDR3 loop reads CASSRASGGWVEQFF. CDR3 nucleotide sequence: TGTGCCAGCAGCCGGGCTAGCGGGGGTTGGGTTGAGCAGTTCTTC.

V and J are TRBV5-6 and TRBJ2-7, with D perhaps matching TRBD2 (5 bases). The germline gives CDR1 SGHDT, CDR2 YYEEEE. The CDR3 runs to 14 residues. Trimming stripped 4 bases from V and 3 bases from J, with 14 bases between. This CDR3 reads CASSHRQEDYEQYF. CDR3 DNA: TGTGCCAGCAGCCACCGGCAGGAGGACTACGAGCAGTACTTC. Drawing the rest from reference TRBV5-6 and TRBJ2-7, the complete variable domain is DAGVTQSPTHLIKTRGQQVTLRCSPKSGHDTVSWYQQALGQGPQFIFQYYEEEERQRGNFPDRFSGHQFPNYSSELNVNALLLGDSALYLCASSHRQEDYEQYFGPGTRLTVT.